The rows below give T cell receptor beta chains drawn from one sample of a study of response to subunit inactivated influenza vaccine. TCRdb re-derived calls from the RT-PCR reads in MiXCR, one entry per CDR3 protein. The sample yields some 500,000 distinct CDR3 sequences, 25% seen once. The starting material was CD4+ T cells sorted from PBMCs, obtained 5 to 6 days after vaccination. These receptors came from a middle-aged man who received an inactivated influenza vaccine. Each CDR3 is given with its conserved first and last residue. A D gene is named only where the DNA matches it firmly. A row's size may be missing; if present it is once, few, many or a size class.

cdr3_aa: CASSQQEGQDQPQHF; cdr3_nt: TGCGCCAGCAGCCAGCAAGAGGGTCAGGATCAGCCCCAGCATTTT; d_call: NA; clone_size: many; v_call: TRBV4-1; j_call: TRBJ1-5
cdr3_aa: CASSFLYGYTF; cdr3_nt: TGTGCCAGCAGCTTCCTCTATGGCTACACCTTC; d_call: NA; clone_size: few; v_call: TRBV5-8; j_call: TRBJ1-2
cdr3_aa: CASSQENGRASEQYF; cdr3_nt: TGTGCCAGCAGCCAAGAGAACGGGAGGGCCTCCGAGCAGTACTTC; d_call: TRBD2; clone_size: NA; v_call: TRBV14; j_call: TRBJ2-7
cdr3_aa: CASSELRESGELFF; cdr3_nt: TGTGCCAGCAGCGAACTACGGGAATCCGGGGAGCTGTTTTTT; d_call: NA; clone_size: NA; v_call: TRBV7-7; j_call: TRBJ2-2
cdr3_aa: CSVEDPRQGADTQYF; cdr3_nt: TGCAGCGTTGAAGATCCCCGACAGGGGGCAGATACGCAGTATTTT; d_call: TRBD1; clone_size: NA; v_call: TRBV29-1; j_call: TRBJ2-3
cdr3_aa: CASSQDEGGYYNEQFF; cdr3_nt: TGCGCCAGCAGCCAAGATGAGGGGGGTTACTACAATGAGCAGTTCTTC; d_call: NA; clone_size: NA; v_call: TRBV4-1; j_call: TRBJ2-1
cdr3_aa: CASSPNKGQGDTEAFF; cdr3_nt: TGTGCCAGCAGCCCTAATAAGGGGCAGGGGGACACTGAAGCTTTCTTT; d_call: TRBD1; clone_size: many; v_call: TRBV12-3/TRBV12-4; j_call: TRBJ1-1
cdr3_aa: CASSLRTAENTGELFF; cdr3_nt: TGCGCCAGCAGCCTCCGGACTGCTGAGAACACCGGGGAGCTGTTTTTT; d_call: NA; clone_size: many; v_call: TRBV4-1; j_call: TRBJ2-2
cdr3_aa: CASRKASNTGELFF; cdr3_nt: TGTGCCAGCAGGAAGGCCTCGAACACCGGGGAGCTGTTTTTT; d_call: NA; clone_size: NA; v_call: TRBV7-2; j_call: TRBJ2-2
cdr3_aa: CASSWGQEAFF; cdr3_nt: TGTGCCAGCAGCTGGGGACAAGAAGCTTTCTTT; d_call: NA; clone_size: NA; v_call: TRBV5-6; j_call: TRBJ1-1
cdr3_aa: CAISEEGTVAEAFF; cdr3_nt: TGTGCCATCAGTGAGGAGGGGACAGTAGCTGAAGCTTTCTTT; d_call: TRBD1; clone_size: NA; v_call: TRBV10-3; j_call: TRBJ1-1
cdr3_aa: CASSQEGLAGGKQFF; cdr3_nt: TGTGCCAGCAGCCAAGAAGGACTAGCGGGAGGGAAGCAGTTCTTC; d_call: TRBD2; clone_size: NA; v_call: TRBV4-2; j_call: TRBJ2-1
cdr3_aa: CASGRDRAIDTQYF; cdr3_nt: TGCGCCAGCGGCCGGGACAGGGCGATAGATACGCAGTATTTT; d_call: TRBD1; clone_size: few; v_call: TRBV5-1; j_call: TRBJ2-3
cdr3_aa: CSASALAGLRGAQYF; cdr3_nt: TGCAGTGCTAGCGCCCTAGCGGGGCTAAGAGGGGCGCAGTATTTT; d_call: TRBD2; clone_size: NA; v_call: TRBV20-1; j_call: TRBJ2-3
cdr3_aa: CASTRTRNTEAFF; cdr3_nt: TGTGCCAGCACAAGAACAAGGAACACTGAAGCTTTCTTT; d_call: NA; clone_size: few; v_call: TRBV7-2; j_call: TRBJ1-1
cdr3_aa: CASSSTGTGTNSPLHF; cdr3_nt: TGCGCCAGCAGCTCTACCGGGACAGGGACAAATTCACCCCTCCACTTT; d_call: TRBD1; clone_size: NA; v_call: TRBV5-1; j_call: TRBJ1-6
cdr3_aa: CASRRGGALEETQYF; cdr3_nt: TGTGCTAGCAGACGCGGGGGGGCCTTAGAAGAGACCCAGTACTTC; d_call: TRBD2; clone_size: NA; v_call: TRBV7-7; j_call: TRBJ2-5
cdr3_aa: CASLNGDTGELFF; cdr3_nt: TGCGCCAGCTTAAACGGGGACACCGGGGAGCTGTTTTTT; d_call: NA; clone_size: few; v_call: TRBV5-1; j_call: TRBJ2-2
cdr3_aa: CSVEGFENTEAFF; cdr3_nt: TGCAGCGTTGAAGGATTCGAGAACACTGAAGCTTTCTTT; d_call: NA; clone_size: NA; v_call: TRBV29-1; j_call: TRBJ1-1
cdr3_aa: CASSRGGTYNEQFF; cdr3_nt: TGTGCCAGCAGTAGAGGAGGGACCTACAATGAGCAGTTCTTC; d_call: NA; clone_size: few; v_call: TRBV6-1; j_call: TRBJ2-1
cdr3_aa: CASSQEAGRGSGANVLTF; cdr3_nt: TGTGCCAGCAGCCAAGAAGCGGGAAGGGGCTCTGGGGCCAACGTCCTGACTTTC; d_call: TRBD2; clone_size: few; v_call: TRBV4-2; j_call: TRBJ2-6
cdr3_aa: CASSQDLAQPQHF; cdr3_nt: TGCGCCAGCAGCCAAGATTTGGCACAGCCCCAGCATTTT; d_call: NA; clone_size: few; v_call: TRBV4-3; j_call: TRBJ1-5
cdr3_aa: CASSFDRVWTGELFF; cdr3_nt: TGCGCCAGCAGTTTTGACAGGGTATGGACCGGGGAGCTGTTTTTT; d_call: TRBD1; clone_size: NA; v_call: TRBV4-3; j_call: TRBJ2-2
cdr3_aa: CASSQRGRNEQFF; cdr3_nt: TGTGCCAGCAGCCAAAGGGGGCGGAATGAGCAGTTCTTC; d_call: TRBD1; clone_size: few; v_call: TRBV3-1; j_call: TRBJ2-1
cdr3_aa: CASSQVGGGAYNEQFF; cdr3_nt: TGCGCCAGCAGCCAAGTTGGTGGGGGGGCCTACAATGAGCAGTTCTTC; d_call: TRBD2; clone_size: few; v_call: TRBV4-3; j_call: TRBJ2-1
cdr3_aa: CASSYVQGEVSDTQYF; cdr3_nt: TGTGCCAGCAGTTACGTACAGGGAGAGGTTTCAGATACGCAGTATTTT; d_call: NA; clone_size: many; v_call: TRBV6-2/TRBV6-3; j_call: TRBJ2-3
cdr3_aa: CASSGEDEQFF; cdr3_nt: TGTGCCAGCAGCGGGGAGGACGAGCAGTTCTTC; d_call: NA; clone_size: NA; v_call: TRBV7-2; j_call: TRBJ2-1
cdr3_aa: CASSYTLPGYSTDTQYF; cdr3_nt: TGTGCCAGCAGTTACACCTTACCGGGATACAGCACAGATACGCAGTATTTT; d_call: NA; clone_size: few; v_call: TRBV6-5; j_call: TRBJ2-3
cdr3_aa: CASSSMGLGLSGANVLTF; cdr3_nt: TGCGCCAGCAGCTCAATGGGTCTGGGATTATCTGGGGCCAACGTCCTGACTTTC; d_call: NA; clone_size: few; v_call: TRBV5-1; j_call: TRBJ2-6